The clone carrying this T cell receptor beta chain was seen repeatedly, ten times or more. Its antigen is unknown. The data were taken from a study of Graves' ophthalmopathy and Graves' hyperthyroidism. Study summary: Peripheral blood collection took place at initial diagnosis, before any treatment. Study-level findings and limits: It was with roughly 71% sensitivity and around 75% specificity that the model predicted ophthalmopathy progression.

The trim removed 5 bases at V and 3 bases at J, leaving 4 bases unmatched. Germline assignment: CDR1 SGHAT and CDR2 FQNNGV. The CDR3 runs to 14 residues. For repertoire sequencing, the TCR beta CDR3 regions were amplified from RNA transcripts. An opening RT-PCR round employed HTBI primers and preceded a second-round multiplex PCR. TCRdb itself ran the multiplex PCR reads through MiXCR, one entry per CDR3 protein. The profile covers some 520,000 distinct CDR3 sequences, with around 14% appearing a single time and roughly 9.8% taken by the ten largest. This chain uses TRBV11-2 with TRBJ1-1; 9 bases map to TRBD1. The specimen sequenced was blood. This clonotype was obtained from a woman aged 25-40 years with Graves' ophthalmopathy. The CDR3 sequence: CASSKTGGDTEAFF. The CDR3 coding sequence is TGTGCCAGCAGCAAGACAGGGGGAGACACTGAAGCTTTCTTT.